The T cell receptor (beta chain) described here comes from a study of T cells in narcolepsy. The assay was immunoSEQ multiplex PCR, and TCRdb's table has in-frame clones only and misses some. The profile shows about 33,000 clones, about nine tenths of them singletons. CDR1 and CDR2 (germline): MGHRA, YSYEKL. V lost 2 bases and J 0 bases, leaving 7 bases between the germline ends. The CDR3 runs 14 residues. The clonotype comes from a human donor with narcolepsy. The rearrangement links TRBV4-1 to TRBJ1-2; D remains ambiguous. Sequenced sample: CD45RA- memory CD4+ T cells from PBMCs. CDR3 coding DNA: TGCGCCAGCAGCCAACGTCGGTCTAACTATGGCTACACCTTC. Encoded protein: CASSQRRSNYGYTF.